One and the same sample provided the 28 T cell receptor beta chains below, sequenced in a study of shared clonotypes between healthy human individuals. Clones were sequenced by immunoSEQ multiplex PCR, and TCRdb holds only the in-frame ones, with some missing. The table lists about a million clones, approximately 76% of them singletons. The specimen was memory CD4+ T cells sorted from blood. Documented subset: CD45RA-negative fraction. Source of these receptors: a man aged 18 to 30 in good health.

V and J are TRBV15 and TRBJ2-1, with D uncertain. Germline assignment: CDR1 LNHNV and CDR2 YYDKDF (reference sequence). This CDR3 comprises 12 residues. Trimming pared 4 bases from V and 3 bases from J, leaving 4 bases between. The CDR3 sequence: CATSNGYNEQFF. CDR3 in DNA: TGTGCCACCAGCAACGGCTACAATGAGCAGTTCTTC. Complete variable domain (other parts from reference TRBV15 and TRBJ2-1): DAMVIQNPRYQVTQFGKPVTLSCSQTLNHNVMYWYQQKSSQAPKLLFHYYDKDFNNEADTPDNFQSRRPNTSFCFLDIRSPGLGDTAMYLCATSNGYNEQFFGPGTRLTVL.

The chain combines TRBV5-1 with TRBJ2-1; 12 nucleotides line up with TRBD2. This CDR3 region has 16 residues. Germline CDR1 and CDR2: SGHRS and YFSETQ. V was clipped by 4 bases and J by 4 bases; unmatched bases: 6. The CDR3: CASSLYTSGRYNEQFF. The CDR3 DNA is TGCGCCAGCAGCCTCTATACTAGCGGGAGGTACAATGAGCAGTTCTTC.

The chain uses TRBV28 and TRBJ2-3; 9 bases fit TRBD2. Germline trimming cut 5 bases from V and 7 bases from J; bases unmatched to any gene: 1. The CDR3 extends over 12 amino acids. The germline V gene has CDR1 MDHEN and CDR2 SYDVKM. The DNA of the CDR3 is TGTGCCAGCAGTAGCGGGGGGTATACGCAGTATTTT. The encoded protein is CASSSGGYTQYF.

CDR3 amino acids: CASSRSGTGENIQYF. CDR3 nucleotides: TGTGCCAGCAGCCGAAGTGGTACAGGTGAAAACATTCAGTACTTC. The chain uses TRBV7-2 and TRBJ2-4, with D perhaps matching TRBD1 (5 bases). The germline V and J ends were trimmed by 5 bases and 5 bases, with 16 bases remaining between them. Looked up from germline, CDR1 is SGHTA and CDR2 is FQGNSA. The CDR3 runs to 15 residues.

This clone was counted a few times. V gene TRBV5-1 combines with J gene TRBJ1-1; no definite D call. This CDR3 is 14 amino acids long. V lost 4 bases and J lost 3, with 13 bases in between. Germline-derived CDR1 and CDR2 are SGHRS and YFSETQ. CDR3 amino acids: CASSLTGADTEAFF. The CDR3 coding sequence is TGCGCCAGCAGCCTAACCGGAGCGGACACTGAAGCTTTCTTT.

The rearrangement joins TRBV7-3 to TRBJ2-5; D may be TRBD1 or TRBD2 (5 bases each). Trimming cost V 0 bases and J 2 bases, with 10 bases left between them. CDR3 size: 15 residues. Germline CDR1 SGHTA, CDR2 FQGTGA. As DNA, the CDR3 is TGTGCCAGCAGCTTAACCCGGGACCCTCAAGAGACCCAGTACTTC. Amino acids: CASSLTRDPQETQYF.

The CDR3 sequence is CASSLDRGLAGKHSYEQYF. In DNA, the CDR3 is TGTGCCAGCAGCTTAGATCGGGGGCTAGCGGGGAAGCACTCCTACGAGCAGTACTTC. The chain joins TRBV11-2 to TRBJ2-7, with 9 bases fitting TRBD2. CDR3 length equals 19 residues. CDR1 SGHAT and CDR2 FQNNGV come from the germline V gene. Unmatched junction bases numbered 12, after V lost 0 bases and J lost 0 bases.

J is TRBJ1-1 and V is TRBV19, with TRBD1 matching 7 bases. Per the germline V gene, CDR1 is LNHDA and CDR2 is SQIVND (reference sequence). The trim removed 4 bases at V and 5 bases at J, leaving 7 bases unmatched. The CDR3 is 14 amino acids. The DNA for the CDR3 is TGTGCCAGTAGTAAACAGGGGATGGGGACTGAAGCTTTCTTT. Protein: CASSKQGMGTEAFF.

The rearrangement uses TRBV7-2 and TRBJ2-7; 9 positions match TRBD2. The CDR3 runs to 15 residues. Germline loops: CDR1 SGHTA, CDR2 FQGNSA. The junction had 2 bases not matched to a gene; V was cut back by 1 base and J by 1 base. The CDR3 DNA sequence: TGTGCCAGCAGCTTAGATACTAGCGGGTCCTACGAGCAGTACTTC. It yields the protein CASSLDTSGSYEQYF.

The CDR3 spells CASSQDQREGLYEQYF. The CDR3 DNA reads as TGCGCCAGCAGCCAAGATCAGCGGGAGGGCCTCTACGAGCAGTACTTC. The chain recombines TRBV4-3 with TRBJ2-7; 10 positions match TRBD2. The CDR3 loop spans 16 amino acids. Germline CDR1 and CDR2: LGHNA and YSLEER. The junction had 5 bases not matched to a gene; V was cut back by 0 bases and J by 3 bases.

The chain recombines TRBV5-1 with TRBJ1-5, with TRBD1 as a possible D gene (6 bases). This CDR3 contains 14 residues. The germline V and J ends were trimmed by 3 bases and 7 bases, with 14 bases remaining between them. Germline V CDR1 and CDR2: SGHRS, YFSETQ. In DNA, the CDR3 is TGCGCCAGCAGCTCCGGACAGAGGGACCAGCCCCAGCATTTT. Translated: CASSSGQRDQPQHF.

This clone was seen many times. The chain uses TRBV27 and TRBJ2-3; 9 bases line up with TRBD2. Germline CDR1 MNHEY, CDR2 SMNVEV (reference sequence). The CDR3 is 15 amino acids. V lost 6 bases, J lost 1 base, and 5 bases stayed unmatched. CDR3 amino acids: CASRPRGGRTDTQYF. CDR3 DNA sequence: TGTGCCAGCAGACCGCGGGGGGGCCGCACAGATACGCAGTATTTT.

The chain combines TRBV6-5 with TRBJ2-5; a possible D gene is TRBD1 (6 bases). V was cut by 5 bases and J by 6 bases, with 16 bases left in between. The CDR3 length is 14 residues. Germline CDR1 is MNHEY and CDR2 is SVGAGI. CDR3 amino acids: CASSQDSLAKTQYF. The CDR3 DNA sequence: TGTGCCAGCAGTCAGGACAGTCTGGCAAAGACCCAGTACTTC.

This clone was observed a single time. The chain employs TRBV28 and TRBJ1-4; no clear D. This CDR3 is 14 amino acids long. Germline CDR1 and CDR2: MDHEN and SYDVKM. Trimming stripped 3 bases from V and 7 bases from J, with 12 bases between. CDR3 bases: TGTGCCAGCAGTTTTCTCAGACGAGGTGAAAAACTGTTTTTT. It specifies CASSFLRRGEKLFF.

This chain links TRBV7-8 with TRBJ2-7; the match to TRBD2 covers 11 bases. The V gene end was trimmed by 6 bases and the J gene end by 3 bases; junction bases not matched to a gene: 7. CDR1 and CDR2 (germline): SGHVS, FQNEAQ. This CDR3 region has 15 residues. CDR3 sequence reads: CASRSTSGMIYEQYF. The CDR3 DNA sequence: TGTGCCAGCAGGTCGACTAGCGGGATGATCTACGAGCAGTACTTC. Based on the CDR3 plus reference TRBV7-8 and TRBJ2-7, the full variable domain is GAGVSQSPRYKVAKRGQDVALRCDPISGHVSLFWYQQALGQGPEFLTYFQNEAQLDKSGLPSDRFFAERPEGSVSTLKIQRTQQEDSAVYLCASRSTSGMIYEQYFGPGTRLTVT.

This chain joins TRBV6-5 and TRBJ2-1; D gene uncertain. Trimming removed 5 bases from V and 6 bases from J, with 5 bases in between. CDR3 length equals 11 residues. Germline CDR1 MNHEY, CDR2 SVGAGI. The CDR3, as DNA: TGTGCCAGCAGTGAGGTCAATGAGCAGTTCTTC. It specifies CASSEVNEQFF.

The V call is TRBV6-1, the J call TRBJ2-1; TRBD1 might be the D (6 bases). CDR3 length equals 13 residues. Germline V lookup: CDR1 MNHNS, CDR2 SASEGT. V was trimmed by 6 bases and J by 2 bases, leaving 8 bases between them. The CDR3 DNA reads TGTGCCAGCAGGGACAGAACCTACAATGAGCAGTTCTTC. Translation: CASRDRTYNEQFF.

On this clone: One end of the junction varies from germline; a read error may be responsible. The J gene is TRBJ1-5, the V gene TRBV2; D ambiguous. The CDR3 is 13 amino acids. Germline lookup yields CDR1 SNHLY and CDR2 FYNNEI. CDR3: CASIENVGQPQHF. Here the CDR3 DNA reads TGTGCCAGCATTGAAAACGTCGGTCAGCCCCAGCATTTT.

This clone was counted only a few times. This chain links TRBV12-5 with TRBJ2-1, with a possible D match to TRBD1 (6 bases). The V end lost 8 bases, the J end lost 6 bases, and 17 bases lay between the germline ends. Germline V CDR1 and CDR2: LGHNT, FRNRAP. There are 14 residues in the CDR3. The CDR3: CASQGQESFNEQFF. The CDR3 DNA follows: TGTGCTAGTCAGGGGCAGGAAAGCTTCAATGAGCAGTTCTTC.

The chain links TRBV6-1 to TRBJ2-3, with 8 bases aligning to TRBD2. The ends lost 4 bases at V and 2 bases at J; junction bases unmatched: 14. Germline V CDR1 and CDR2: MNHNS, SASEGT. The CDR3 sequence is 18 residues long. This CDR3 is CASSGGGVAGSPTDTQYF. CDR3 bases: TGTGCCAGCAGTGGCGGAGGGGTAGCGGGGAGCCCCACAGATACGCAGTATTTT.

V and J are TRBV18 and TRBJ1-2, with 8 positions matching TRBD1. With V trimmed by 3 bases and J by 5 bases, 8 bases remained unmatched. CDR1 and CDR2 from the germline V gene are KGHSH and LQKENI. CDR3 size: 15 residues. The CDR3 sequence is CASSPRTGNGYGYTF. The CDR3 nucleotides are TGTGCCAGCTCACCGAGGACAGGGAATGGTTATGGCTACACCTTC.

V usage is TRBV27 and J usage is TRBJ1-1; possible D gene TRBD1, 6 bases. Trimming left V 1 base short and J 1 base short, with 13 bases between. The CDR3 totals 16 residues. CDR1 and CDR2 (germline): MNHEY, SMNVEV (reference sequence). The CDR3 nucleotides read TGTGCCAGCAGTTTATTCGGGGGCGCTGAGAACACTGAAGCTTTCTTT. The encoded protein is CASSLFGGAENTEAFF.

This chain uses TRBV2 with TRBJ2-7; 9 nucleotides align to TRBD1. V was clipped by 6 bases and J by 5 bases; unmatched bases: 5. The CDR3 length is 13 residues. CDR1 and CDR2 from the germline V gene are SNHLY and FYNNEI. As DNA, the CDR3 is TGTGCCAGCAGACCGTGGGACAGGGACGAGCAGTACTTC. Its translation: CASRPWDRDEQYF.

The chain combines TRBV4-1 with TRBJ2-1; D possibly corresponds to TRBD1 (6 bases). Germline CDR1 reads MGHRA; CDR2 reads YSYEKL. V lost 0 bases and J 15 bases, leaving 27 bases between the germline ends. There are 17 residues in the CDR3. The CDR3 bases are TGCGCCAGCAGCCAAGAGCAGGGTAGGGGGATAGGGGCCCAGCGGTTCTTC. Translation: CASSQEQGRGIGAQRFF.

V gene TRBV11-1 combines with J gene TRBJ2-7; D is possibly TRBD1 (7 bases). The CDR3 loop spans 13 amino acids. Germline V gene sequence: CDR1 SGHAT, CDR2 FQDESV (reference sequence). Trimming removed 2 bases at V and 6 bases at J, with 11 bases between. CDR3 nucleotides: TGTGCCAGCAGCTTACACAGGGGAGGCGAGCAGTACTTC. Its protein product is CASSLHRGGEQYF. The variable domain in full, completed from reference TRBV11-1 and TRBJ2-7, reads EAEVAQSPRYKITEKSQAVAFWCDPISGHATLYWYRQILGQGPELLVQFQDESVVDDSQLPKDRFSAERLKGVDSTLKIQPAELGDSAMYLCASSLHRGGEQYFGPGTRLTVT.

This chain links TRBV5-1 with TRBJ1-1; a weak D match, TRBD1 (5 bases). The CDR3 is 13 residues long. Looked up from germline, CDR1 is SGHRS and CDR2 is YFSETQ. V gave up 1 base and J gave up 8 bases, with 12 bases separating them. In DNA form, the CDR3 reads TGCGCCAGCAGCTTGATAGAGGGACTCGAAGCTTTCTTT. It codes for CASSLIEGLEAFF.

This clone was picked up a small number of times. The chain combines TRBV29-1 with TRBJ2-1; 7 bases are shared with TRBD1. This CDR3 comprises 12 residues. V trimming: 5 bases; J trimming: 5 bases; junction bases outside the gene matches: 3. CDR1 SQVTM and CDR2 ANQGSEA come from the germline V gene. CDR3 protein: CSVRDSHNEQFF. The CDR3 coding sequence is TGCAGCGTTCGGGACAGCCACAATGAGCAGTTCTTC.

The V gene is TRBV28, the J gene TRBJ1-6, with TRBD1 as a possible D gene (6 bases). V was pared by 1 base and J by 5 bases, with 12 bases between. The CDR3 consists of 16 residues. Germline V CDR1 and CDR2: MDHEN, SYDVKM. CDR3 amino acids: CASSLFPGTNNSPLHF. CDR3 nucleotide sequence: TGTGCCAGCAGTTTATTCCCGGGGACAAATAATTCACCCCTCCACTTT.